The T cell receptor beta chain under discussion was sequenced for a study of T cells expressing NK-cell markers. Using the 5' RACE reads, TCRdb records one entry per CDR3 protein without DNA. The sample table includes a few hundred thousand distinct CDR3 sequences. This CDR3 region has 13 residues. Germline lookup yields CDR1 SGHVS and CDR2 FNYEAQ. About this clonotype: What it recognizes is unknown.

Study-level points and caveats: Expanded clones of NKG2C+ T cells had an unclear HCMV specificity.

The sample consisted of blood T cells: a sorted CD56 or NKG2C T cell subset, CD4+ or CD8+ T cells, or bulk PBMC T cells (not recorded which). The sequence derives from a man aged 18 to 35 in good health. The chain links TRBV7-6 to TRBJ2-7. CDR3 sequence: CASSTQSSYEQYF.